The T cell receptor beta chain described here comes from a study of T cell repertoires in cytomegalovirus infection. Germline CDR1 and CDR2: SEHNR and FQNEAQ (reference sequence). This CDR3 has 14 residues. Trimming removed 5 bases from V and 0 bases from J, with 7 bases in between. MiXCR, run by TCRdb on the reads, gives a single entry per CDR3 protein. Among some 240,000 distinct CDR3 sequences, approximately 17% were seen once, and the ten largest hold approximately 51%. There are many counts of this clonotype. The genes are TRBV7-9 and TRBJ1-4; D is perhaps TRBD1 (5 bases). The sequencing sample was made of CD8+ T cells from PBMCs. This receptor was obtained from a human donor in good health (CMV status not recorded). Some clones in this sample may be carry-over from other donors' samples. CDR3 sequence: CASSQTATNEKLFF. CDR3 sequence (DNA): TGTGCCAGCAGCCAGACAGCAACTAATGAAAAACTGTTTTTT.